This T cell receptor beta chain was documented in a study of graft-versus-host responses after intestinal transplantation. Background on the study: Anti-thymocyte globulin induction preceded about 3 years of tacrolimus and steroid maintenance in all recipients. Study observations and caveats: Recipient marrow held GvH clones, some first seen in ileum or blood.

Measured with immunoSEQ multiplex PCR; TCRdb has only the in-frame clones, and not every one. The profile shows approximately 110,000 clones, 90% to 95% of them singletons. Of note for this clone: What it recognizes is unknown.

The sequence came from a human donor who was the organ donor for an intestinal transplant. The source was unstimulated CD8+ T cells sorted from spleen or lymph node cells, collected before transplant.

The CDR3 region is CASSLEAERHETQYF. In nucleotides, the CDR3 is TGTGCCAGCAGCTTAGAGGCAGAAAGGCACGAGACCCAGTACTTC. This chain joins TRBV7-6 and TRBJ2-5; no definite D call. Trimming stripped 1 base from V and 5 bases from J, with 14 bases between. This CDR3 spans 15 amino acids. The germline V gene has CDR1 SGHVS and CDR2 FNYEAQ. The variable domain in full, with the rest retrieved from reference TRBV7-6 and TRBJ2-5, is GAGVSQSPRYKVTKRGQDVALRCDPISGHVSLYWYRQALGQGPEFLTYFNYEAQQDKSGLPNDRFSAERPEGSISTLTIQRTEQRDSAMYRCASSLEAERHETQYFGPGTRLLVL.